These T cell receptor beta chains were read from a single sample in a study of T cells after yellow fever vaccination. MiXCR was run by TCRdb on the 5' RACE reads, yielding one entry per CDR3 protein. The sample lists some 390,000 distinct CDR3 sequences, approximately 6% occurring once. This specimen was PBMCs, taken 5 days after the yellow fever booster vaccination. Source of these receptors: a man aged 30 to 39 who received the YFV17D yellow fever vaccine. Both conserved end residues are part of each CDR3. The D gene is left open where the match is weak. Clone size, where shown, is once, few, many, or a class for clones that have expanded.

>NA|few|TRBV3-1|TRBJ2-5
CASQELAGQETQYF
TGTGCCAGCCAAGAACTAGCAGGACAAGAGACCCAGTACTTC
>NA|few|TRBV3-1|TRBJ2-1
CASSQGWIRDSLLSYNEQFF
TGTGCCAGCAGCCAAGGATGGATCCGGGACTCCCTACTCTCCTACAATGAGCAGTTCTTC
>NA|many|TRBV20-1|TRBJ1-5
CSARTGNQPQHF
TGCAGTGCTAGAACGGGTAATCAGCCCCAGCATTTT
>NA|NA|TRBV15|TRBJ2-7
CATSRDPANEQYF
TGTGCCACCAGCAGAGACCCAGCCAACGAGCAGTACTTC
>NA|many|TRBV5-1|TRBJ2-7
CASSNVDEQYF
TGCGCCAGCAGTAACGTAGACGAGCAGTACTTC
>TRBD1|NA|TRBV12-3/TRBV12-4|TRBJ1-5
CASSFDGTGNQPQHF
TGTGCCAGCAGTTTTGACGGGACAGGTAATCAGCCCCAGCATTTT
>NA|many|TRBV15|TRBJ1-2
CATSRAQGMVGYTF
TGTGCCACCAGCAGAGCACAGGGAATGGTAGGCTACACCTTC
>NA|NA|TRBV27|TRBJ2-7
CASSSSVTVREQYF
TGTGCCAGCAGTTCGTCCGTGACAGTTCGCGAGCAGTACTTC
>NA|NA|TRBV6-1|TRBJ2-5
CASDPGLSIQTQYF
TGTGCCAGCGACCCAGGGCTTTCAATCCAGACCCAGTACTTC
>NA|few|TRBV20-1|TRBJ2-7
CSARDPGITGDEQYF
TGCAGTGCTAGAGATCCCGGGATAACAGGTGACGAGCAGTACTTC
>TRBD2|few|TRBV7-9|TRBJ2-7
CASSSPFSGAYEQYF
TGTGCCAGCAGCTCGCCGTTTAGCGGGGCTTACGAGCAGTACTTC
>NA|many|TRBV3-1|TRBJ2-2
CASSHPTGELFF
TGTGCCAGCAGCCATCCAACCGGGGAGCTGTTTTTT
>NA|few|TRBV12-3/TRBV12-4|TRBJ2-3
CASSLTIAASTDTQYF
TGTGCCAGCAGCCTTACGATAGCGGCTAGCACAGATACGCAGTATTTT
>NA|many|TRBV30|TRBJ2-6
CAWSGARYSGANVLTF
TGTGCCTGGAGCGGGGCCCGGTACTCTGGGGCCAACGTCCTGACTTTC
>TRBD2|few|TRBV5-4|TRBJ2-1
CASSYPSGGRYNEQFF
TGTGCCAGCAGCTATCCCTCGGGAGGCCGGTACAATGAGCAGTTCTTC
>TRBD1|many|TRBV6-1|TRBJ2-3
CATLRPGQGTDTQYF
TGTGCCACCCTTCGCCCGGGACAGGGGACAGATACGCAGTATTTT
>TRBD2|few|TRBV5-4|TRBJ2-3
CASSRAPGLADHTDTQYF
TGTGCCAGCAGCAGAGCGCCGGGACTAGCGGACCACACAGATACGCAGTATTTT
>TRBD2|NA|TRBV29-1|TRBJ2-1
CSTIAGSSYNEQFF
TGCAGCACCATAGCGGGGAGCTCCTACAATGAGCAGTTCTTC
>NA|many|TRBV12-3/TRBV12-4|TRBJ2-2
CASSLAGPGELFF
TGTGCCAGCAGTTTAGCAGGGCCCGGGGAGCTGTTTTTT
>NA|NA|TRBV7-2|TRBJ2-7
CASSLALNRASYEQYF
TGTGCCAGCAGCTTAGCGCTCAATCGGGCCTCCTACGAGCAGTACTTC
>NA|NA|TRBV6-1|TRBJ2-5
CASSDTYQETQYF
TGTGCCAGCAGTGACACCTACCAAGAGACCCAGTACTTC
>TRBD1|few|TRBV20-1|TRBJ2-3
CSARAYGQGASTDTQYF
TGCAGTGCTAGAGCCTATGGGCAGGGGGCTAGCACAGATACGCAGTATTTT
>TRBD1|NA|TRBV20-1|TRBJ2-5
CSAPRGTGTFWTQYF
TGCAGTGCTCCGCGCGGGACAGGGACATTCTGGACCCAGTACTTC
>TRBD2|few|TRBV9|TRBJ2-3
CASSVLLAGGRDTQYF
TGTGCCAGCAGCGTATTACTAGCGGGAGGAAGGGATACGCAGTATTTT
>NA|few|TRBV7-2|TRBJ2-7
CASSLAVVAGPYEQYF
TGTGCCAGCAGCTTAGCGGTCGTGGCAGGGCCCTACGAGCAGTACTTC
>NA|many|TRBV18|TRBJ2-3
CASSPRGTDIGDTQYF
TGTGCCAGCTCACCACGTGGGACCGATATAGGAGATACGCAGTATTTT
>TRBD1|many|TRBV14|TRBJ1-1
CASSQMRTGGTEAFF
TGTGCCAGCAGCCAGATGAGGACAGGGGGCACTGAAGCTTTCTTT
>NA|NA|TRBV7-2|TRBJ2-7
CASSRIGLGYEQYF
TGTGCCAGCAGCCGGATTGGGCTGGGTTACGAGCAGTACTTC
>NA|NA|TRBV7-6|TRBJ2-5
CASSLEFTGRETQYF
TGTGCCAGCAGCTTAGAGTTCACGGGGCGTGAGACCCAGTACTTC